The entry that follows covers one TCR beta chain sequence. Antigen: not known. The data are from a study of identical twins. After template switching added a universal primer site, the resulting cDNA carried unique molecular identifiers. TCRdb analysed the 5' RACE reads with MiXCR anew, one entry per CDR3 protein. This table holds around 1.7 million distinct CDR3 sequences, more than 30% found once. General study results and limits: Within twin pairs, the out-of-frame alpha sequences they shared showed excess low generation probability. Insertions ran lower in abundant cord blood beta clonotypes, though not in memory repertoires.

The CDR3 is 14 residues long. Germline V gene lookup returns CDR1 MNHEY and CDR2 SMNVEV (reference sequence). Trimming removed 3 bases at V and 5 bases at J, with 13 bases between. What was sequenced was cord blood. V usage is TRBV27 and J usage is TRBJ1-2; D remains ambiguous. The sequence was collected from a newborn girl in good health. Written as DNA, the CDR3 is TGTGCCAGCAGTTTCACCTCACCCGCTTATGGCTACACCTTC. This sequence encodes CASSFTSPAYGYTF.